This is a list of T cell receptor beta chains from one sample in a study of T cell responses to AZD1222 COVID-19 vaccine. Profiled with immunoSEQ multiplex PCR; TCRdb holds only in-frame clones, not every one. The table lists roughly 100,000 clones, around nine tenths of them singletons. The source was peripheral blood, collected on day 0 of AZD1222 vaccination. The receptors derive from an adult in good health. The CDR3 runs from the conserved cysteine through the conserved F or W. A D gene is named only where the DNA matches it firmly. Where a row states a size, it is once, few, many or the class of an expanded clone; other rows omit it.

d_gene	abundance	v_gene	len	j_gene	CDR3aa	CDR3nt
NA	NA	TRBV19	15	TRBJ1-2	CASSAKAEGNYGYTF	TGTGCCAGTAGTGCAAAGGCCGAGGGAAACTATGGCTACACCTTC
NA	NA	TRBV6-5	13	TRBJ1-1	CASSYSDRFEAFF	TGTGCCAGCAGTTACTCCGACAGGTTCGAAGCTTTCTTT
NA	NA	TRBV15	15	TRBJ2-3	CATSTRSTGTDTQYF	TGTGCCACCAGCACCCGGTCAACCGGCACAGATACGCAGTATTTT
NA	NA	TRBV9	13	TRBJ1-2	CASSLRGGGGYTF	TGTGCCAGCAGCTTGCGGGGGGGCGGTGGCTACACCTTC
NA	NA	TRBV7-2	13	TRBJ1-6	CASSLVGNSPLHF	TGTGCCAGCAGCTTAGTCGGTAATTCACCCCTCCACTTT
TRBD2	NA	TRBV7-2	15	TRBJ2-7	CASSPRLAGGPVQYF	TGTGCCAGCAGCCCCAGACTAGCGGGGGGGCCAGTGCAGTACTTC
NA	NA	TRBV7-9	13	TRBJ1-1	CASSPLMNTEAFF	TGTGCCAGCAGCCCCCTGATGAACACTGAAGCTTTCTTT
TRBD1	once	TRBV5-1	15	TRBJ2-1	CASSLEGANRNEQFF	TGCGCCAGCAGCTTGGAGGGGGCAAATCGAAATGAGCAGTTCTTC
TRBD1	NA	TRBV7-3	14	TRBJ2-5	CASSLTGAQETQYF	TGTGCCAGCAGCTTGACAGGGGCTCAAGAGACCCAGTACTTC
TRBD1	NA	TRBV14	14	TRBJ1-2	CASSQGGQLYGYTF	TGTGCCAGCAGCCAAGGGGGACAGTTGTATGGCTACACCTTC
NA	NA	TRBV10-2	16	TRBJ2-7	CASSEWEIAASYEQYF	TGCGCCAGCAGTGAATGGGAAATAGCGGCCTCCTACGAGCAGTACTTC
NA	NA	TRBV6-4	13	TRBJ1-1	CASSLTENTEAFF	TGTGCCAGCAGCCTGACAGAGAACACTGAAGCTTTCTTT
NA	NA	TRBV9	13	TRBJ1-1	CASSLGRNTEAFF	TGTGCCAGCAGCCTAGGACGGAACACTGAAGCTTTCTTT
NA	NA	TRBV7-9	15	TRBJ1-5	CASSLNSGVGQPQHF	TGTGCCAGCAGCTTAAACTCGGGAGTTGGACAGCCCCAGCATTTT
TRBD2	NA	TRBV7-9	17	TRBJ2-1	CASSLSGTSGGGNEQFF	TGTGCCAGCAGCTTAAGCGGGACTAGCGGAGGTGGGAATGAGCAGTTCTTC
NA	once	TRBV14	15	TRBJ2-5	CASSLRAPGGETQYF	TGTGCCAGCAGCCTACGAGCCCCCGGAGGGGAGACCCAGTACTTC
NA	NA	TRBV2	14	TRBJ1-2	CASTLEVRFYGYTF	TGTGCCAGTACTCTGGAGGTCCGATTCTATGGCTACACCTTC
NA	NA	TRBV11-2	14	TRBJ2-6	CASSGGTGANVLTF	TGTGCCAGCAGCGGGGGAACTGGGGCCAACGTCCTGACTTTC
TRBD1	NA	TRBV5-1	16	TRBJ2-5	CASSLGTGGAQETQYF	TGCGCCAGCAGCCTTGGGACAGGGGGGGCCCAAGAGACCCAGTACTTC
NA	NA	TRBV12-3/TRBV12-4	12	TRBJ2-6	CASSPGANVLTF	TGTGCCAGCAGCCCTGGGGCCAACGTCCTGACTTTC
TRBD2	NA	TRBV6-2/TRBV6-3	18	TRBJ2-7	CASSYSITRGGHNYEQYF	TGTGCCAGCAGTTACTCGATCACGCGCGGGGGGCATAATTACGAGCAGTACTTC
NA	few	TRBV14	18	TRBJ2-6	CASSQRVGGASGANVLTF	TGTGCCAGCAGCCAAAGGGTAGGGGGGGCCTCTGGGGCCAACGTCCTGACTTTC
NA	NA	TRBV29-1	10	TRBJ2-5	CSVKSQTQYF	TGCAGCGTTAAATCCCAGACCCAGTACTTC
NA	NA	TRBV7-9	14	TRBJ2-5	CASSPRGGSETQYF	TGTGCCAGCAGCCCCCGGGGAGGTAGCGAGACCCAGTACTTC
NA	NA	TRBV5-1	16	TRBJ2-5	CASSSRQGGLRETQYF	TGCGCCAGCAGCTCGCGACAGGGAGGGTTACGAGAGACCCAGTACTTC
NA	NA	TRBV18	14	TRBJ1-2	CASSPLDKGYGYTF	TGTGCCAGCTCACCCCTGGACAAAGGCTATGGCTACACCTTC
TRBD2	NA	TRBV6-2/TRBV6-3	15	TRBJ2-7	CASSLPGLAGIEQYF	TGTGCCAGCAGTTTACCGGGACTAGCGGGGATCGAGCAGTACTTC
NA	NA	TRBV7-8	13	TRBJ1-2	CASSLSVGGGYTF	TGTGCCAGCAGCTTATCGGTCGGGGGCGGCTACACCTTC
NA	NA	TRBV28	14	TRBJ2-2	CASKVGGSAGELFF	TGTGCCAGCAAGGTTGGGGGGTCGGCCGGGGAGCTGTTTTTT
NA	NA	TRBV6-2/TRBV6-3	11	TRBJ1-1	CASSLGTEAFF	TGTGCCAGCAGCCTGGGCACTGAAGCTTTCTTT
TRBD1	NA	TRBV10-1	14	TRBJ1-1	CASRQGNSDTEAFF	TGCGCCAGCAGACAGGGGAACTCGGACACTGAAGCTTTCTTT
TRBD1	NA	TRBV3-1/TRBV3-2	16	TRBJ1-2	CASSQDFQGALPGYTF	TGTGCCAGCAGCCAAGATTTTCAGGGGGCGCTTCCTGGCTACACCTTC
NA	NA	TRBV2	15	TRBJ1-1	CASSESGSPYTEAFF	TGTGCCAGCAGTGAATCCGGCAGTCCCTACACTGAAGCTTTCTTT
TRBD2	NA	TRBV6-5	16	TRBJ2-1	CASSFERGGLNNEQFF	TGTGCCAGCAGTTTTGAAAGGGGAGGGCTAAACAATGAGCAGTTCTTC
NA	NA	TRBV7-9	14	TRBJ1-1	CASTQERFNTEAFF	TGTGCCAGCACCCAAGAAAGGTTTAACACTGAAGCTTTCTTT
NA	once	TRBV6-2/TRBV6-3	15	TRBJ1-4	CASSTRGDATEKLFF	TGTGCCAGCAGTACCCGAGGGGACGCTACTGAAAAACTGTTTTTT
TRBD1	NA	TRBV7-6	17	TRBJ1-6	CASSLAKGGGDGVALHF	TGTGCCAGCAGCTTAGCGAAAGGAGGGGGCGATGGTGTAGCCCTCCACTTT
TRBD1	few	TRBV5-1	14	TRBJ1-2	CASSLGQGTYGYTF	TGCGCCAGCAGCTTGGGACAGGGTACTTATGGCTACACCTTC
NA	NA	TRBV19	13	TRBJ1-1	CASSTDRNTEAFF	TGTGCCAGTAGTACGGACAGGAACACTGAAGCTTTCTTT
TRBD1	NA	TRBV19	15	TRBJ1-1	CASPSGTGHPAEAFF	TGTGCCAGTCCTTCCGGGACAGGGCACCCGGCTGAAGCTTTCTTT
NA	NA	TRBV6-5	15	TRBJ2-3	CASSQTRHRTDTQYF	TGTGCCAGCAGCCAAACTAGACACCGCACAGATACGCAGTATTTT
NA	NA	TRBV12-3/TRBV12-4	10	TRBJ1-1	CASSRTEAFF	TGTGCCAGCAGCCGTACTGAAGCTTTCTTT
NA	few	TRBV27	11	TRBJ2-5	CASRVGETQYF	TGTGCCAGCAGGGTCGGGGAGACCCAGTACTTC
NA	NA	TRBV9	15	TRBJ1-6	CASSAQGADNSPLHF	TGTGCCAGCAGCGCTCAGGGAGCCGATAATTCACCCCTCCACTTT
NA	NA	TRBV10-2	12	TRBJ1-2	CASSENSDGYTF	TGCGCCAGCAGTGAGAATTCGGATGGCTACACCTTC
NA	NA	TRBV14	13	TRBJ2-2	CASSRTDTGELFF	TGTGCCAGCAGCCGGACCGACACCGGGGAGCTGTTTTTT